This T cell receptor beta chain appears in the sequencing data of a study of OX40 agonist ivuxolimab in advanced cancers. TCRdb's copy holds only in-frame clones and misses some; the assay was immunoSEQ multiplex PCR. The sample has approximately 77,000 clones; around 92% are singletons. At cycle 4 day 1, cycle 7 day 1, and baseline, blood was sampled. CDR3 length equals 14 residues. Germline-derived CDR1 and CDR2 are GTSNPN and SVGIG (reference sequence). V lost 5 bases and J lost 12, with 23 bases in between. The input for sequencing was CD4+ or CD8+ T cells sorted from blood, taken in a trial of the OX40 agonist ivuxolimab. The gene calls are TRBV30 and TRBJ2-1; TRBD1 might be the D (6 bases). The TCR comes from an adult with an advanced solid tumor such as melanoma, head and neck, liver or kidney cancer. The CDR3 sequence: CAWVVAGAPSGQFF. For the CDR3, the DNA is TGTGCCTGGGTGGTGGCAGGGGCTCCCTCGGGGCAGTTCTTC.